The present TCR beta chain was sequenced within a study of Graves' ophthalmopathy and Graves' hyperthyroidism (dated by TCRdb to 2016 to 2019). A note on the overall study: Hyperthyroidism was considered stable if no progression to ophthalmopathy occurred within 18 months of follow-up. To tell Graves' ophthalmopathy apart from Graves' hyperthyroidism, and to predict which patients would progress to ophthalmopathy, the study relied on TCR beta repertoire signatures. In total, 135 blood samples were TCR-sequenced: approximately 40 ophthalmopathy, around 75 hyperthyroidism and approximately 17 hyperthyroidism-to-ophthalmopathy patients. A discovery set of about 99 patients (approximately 45 ophthalmopathy, about 58 stable hyperthyroidism) was enrolled to explore V-J signatures distinguishing ophthalmopathy from hyperthyroidism. An independent validation cohort was composed of 18 hyperthyroidism patients and 17 patients who later progressed from hyperthyroidism to ophthalmopathy. T-cell repertoires of thyroid tissue and blood were compared in six or seven hyperthyroidism patients. After sampling, hyperthyroidism patients received methimazole starting at 30 mg daily, and ophthalmopathy patients received high-dose intravenous methylprednisolone. General findings and caveats noted by the study authors: Ophthalmopathy was separated from stable hyperthyroidism by the 13-signature model with about 88% sensitivity and about 81% specificity in cross-validation and with 80%/75% in the test set. Among expanded thyroid clonotypes with frequency above 0.001, most also showed up in blood, which suggests that blood repertoires may reflect the thyroid immune response. No statistical method was used to set the sample size in advance, and the investigators knew which group each participant was assigned to. In validation, the model predicted ophthalmopathy progression with about 71% sensitivity and about 73% specificity; 12 predicted patients were CT-confirmed with GO in a median of about 6.1 months.

For repertoire sequencing, the TCR beta CDR3 regions were amplified from RNA transcripts. A first-round RT-PCR used HTBI primers with the Qiagen OneStep RT-PCR kit, followed by a second-round multiplex PCR, size selection and purification. The libraries underwent paired-end sequencing with 100 bp reads on an Illumina HiSeq2000. For the original study's pipeline: SOAPnuke was used to process the reads, removing any read that contained adapters or uncalled bases, had a mean Phred below 15, or lacked an exact match to the constant primer or identifier. COPE v1.2.5 was used to merge the high-quality paired reads. Each unique nucleotide sequence was treated as a clonotype, and MiTCR v1.1 was used to align the clonotypes to the IMGT TRB V, D and J references. Analysis was restricted to V-J combinations with a frequency above 0.0001, which covered 98% to 99.2% of repertoires. For each V-J combination, a TCR clonal expansion and chaos score was defined as the ratio of F50 clonal expansion to chaos observed in the TCRdist matrix. Welch's t-statistics and random forest were used to reduce features to about 13 V-J combinations, which were fed into a naive Bayes classifier. The similarity between thyroid and blood repertoires was quantified using the Morisita-Horn index. In TCRdb, the public reads were trimmed at Q25 with fastp and aligned with MiXCR, with productive beta chains retained. Rows with a matching CDR3 protein are joined into one entry that keeps the most common DNA and genes. These V and J calls derive from TCRdb rather than the authors' analysis. Present in this sample are about 590,000 distinct CDR3 sequences, roughly 39% of which were seen just once. The ten largest clonotypes hold over 3.5% of the sample.

The hyperthyroidism patients were 18 to 65 years old and newly diagnosed, with a disease duration of less than 2 months. Patients with other autoimmune diseases, uncontrolled infections, pregnancy or lactation were excluded from the study. Clinical symptoms, serum thyroxine, TRAb, thyroid ultrasound and orbital computed tomography formed the basis of the diagnosis. Total RNA was extracted with Trizol reagent and quality-checked on an Agilent 2100 Bioanalyzer. This clonotype has more than one count but fewer than ten. Its target antigen remains unknown. No base quality values were provided; no much bigger clone lies one nucleotide off. The TCR sequence derives from an adult man with Graves' hyperthyroidism. The sample taken for sequencing was peripheral blood or thyroid tissue (not recorded which).

The nucleotide sequence is given as TGCAGCGCGGCAGGGGGACCGACTACAGATACGCAGTATTTT. This is translated as CSAAGGPTTDTQYF. Recombination connected TRBV29-1 to TRBJ2-3; 7 of the junction bases match TRBD1. There are 14 amino acids in the CDR3, from cysteine to phenylalanine inclusive. The kept DNA is CDR3 alone, 42 bases in frame from the first base. At the junction V is shortened by 7 bases and J by 3 bases; bases outside the gene matches: 10. Per the germline V gene, SQVTM is the CDR1 and ANQGSEA is the CDR2.